A single sample gave rise to the 19 T cell receptor beta chains below, sequenced in a study of regulatory T cells in long-lasting Graves disease. To make TCR beta libraries, researchers used iRepertoire HTBI primers and Arm-PCR of CDR3 regions. TCRdb re-derived calls from the multiplex PCR reads in MiXCR, one entry per CDR3 protein. Of about 430,000 distinct CDR3 sequences listed, roughly a fifth were seen once; the top ten hold around an eighth. This sample's time point: persistent/refractory GD, antithyroid drugs over 5 years with positive TRAb. RNA isolated from PBMCs was used to make the TCR library. The material was peripheral blood mononuclear cells (PBMCs), obtained when the disease was refractory, from a patient treated with antithyroid drugs. Receptors were obtained from a female donor with Graves disease.

This clonotype was recorded at least ten times. V is TRBV7-2 and J is TRBJ2-7; TRBD1 aligns across 9 bases. The CDR3 is made up of 15 amino acids. The junction had 4 bases not matched to a gene; V was cut back by 1 base and J by 3 bases. Germline V gene lookup returns CDR1 SGHTA and CDR2 FQGNSA. The CDR3 loop is CASSLGTDRGYEQYF. The CDR3 DNA reads TGTGCCAGCAGCTTAGGAACGGACAGGGGCTACGAGCAGTACTTC.

The CDR3 sequence: CASSYSEVRYEQYF. The CDR3 DNA sequence: TGTGCCAGCAGTTACTCGGAGGTTCGCTACGAGCAGTACTTC. V is TRBV6-2 or TRBV6-3 and J is TRBJ2-7; TRBD2 is a possible D gene (5 bases). Germline V gene lookup returns CDR1 MNHEY and CDR2 SVGEGT. V was clipped by 0 bases and J by 3 bases, with 9 bases between them. The CDR3 extends over 14 amino acids.

This clonotype was found many times. The chain has TRBV2 and TRBJ2-5; D may be TRBD1 (6 bases). The CDR3 runs 13 residues. Between the trimmed V and J ends, which lost 7 bases and 1 base, there was a span of 10 bases. The germline V gene has CDR1 SNHLY and CDR2 FYNNEI. In DNA, the CDR3 is TGTGCCAGCACGACAGGTGTCCAAGAGACCCAGTACTTC. Its translation is CASTTGVQETQYF.

This CDR3 is CASGGTGSTGELFF. The CDR3, as DNA: TGCGCCAGCGGAGGGACAGGGAGCACCGGGGAGCTGTTTTTT. The chain couples TRBV5-1 to TRBJ2-2; 9 bases match TRBD1. The CDR3 consists of 14 residues. CDR1 is SGHRS and CDR2 is YFSETQ in the germline V gene. V gave up 7 bases and J gave up 4 bases; unmatched junction bases: 5.

This clonotype showed up just a few times. This chain connects TRBV11-2 to TRBJ2-1; D is perhaps TRBD1 (5 bases). Trimming shortened V by 7 bases and J by 4 bases, and 14 bases separated the two germline ends. Germline V CDR1 and CDR2: SGHAT, FQNNGV. This CDR3 is built from 14 residues. The CDR3 DNA follows: TGTGCCAGCACCCCATCACAGGCGTACAATGAGCAGTTCTTC. It yields the protein CASTPSQAYNEQFF.

There are many counts of this clonotype. The J gene is TRBJ1-1, the V gene TRBV2, with TRBD1 matching 9 bases. The CDR3 runs to 17 residues. V trimming: 7 bases; J trimming: 1 base; junction bases outside the gene matches: 13. Germline V gene sequence: CDR1 SNHLY, CDR2 FYNNEI. DNA for the CDR3: TGTGCCAGCACGTATCCGGGACAGGGAGACCAGAACACTGAAGCTTTCTTT. It translates to CASTYPGQGDQNTEAFF.

The V and J genes are TRBV5-1 and TRBJ2-1; 14 bases line up with TRBD2. CDR1 is SGHRS and CDR2 is YFSETQ in the germline V gene. The CDR3 covers 17 residues. V shed 4 bases, J shed 1 base, and the junction held 4 bases outside the gene matches. CDR3 amino acids: CASSLGLAGASYNEQFF. CDR3 nucleotides: TGCGCCAGCAGCCTGGGACTAGCGGGAGCTTCCTACAATGAGCAGTTCTTC.

This clonotype has just a few counts. In nucleotides, the CDR3 is TGTGCCAGTAGTTTTGGCGTCAAATACGAGCAGTACTTC. This translates into CASSFGVKYEQYF. This sequence joins TRBV19 and TRBJ2-7; no clear D. The V gene's germline CDR1 is LNHDA and CDR2 SQIVND (reference sequence). The V and J ends lost 5 bases and 4 bases respectively, with 12 bases between them. The CDR3 consists of 13 residues. Looking up the rest from reference TRBV19 and TRBJ2-7 gives the full variable domain: DGGITQSPKYLFRKEGQNVTLSCEQNLNHDAMYWYRQDPGQGLRLIYYSQIVNDFQKGDIAEGYSVSREKKESFPLTVTSAQKNPTAFYLCASSFGVKYEQYFGPGTRLTVT.

This clonotype was seen a handful of times. CDR3 DNA: TGCGCCAGCAGCGATACCGGGACCGCGGGAGCCGAGCAGTACTTC. It yields the protein CASSDTGTAGAEQYF. The chain couples TRBV5-1 to TRBJ2-7; 7 bases align to TRBD2. The germline gives CDR1 SGHRS, CDR2 YFSETQ. Losses at the gene ends were 4 bases for V and 6 bases for J; bases not matched to a gene: 13. The CDR3 totals 15 residues.

This clonotype was seen only a few times. CDR3 nucleotide sequence: TGTGCCAGCAGCCTTACCCCAGGGGAGGATTCACCCCTCCACTTT. As protein: CASSLTPGEDSPLHF. This rearrangement joins TRBV3-1 to TRBJ1-6; D might be TRBD1 (6 bases). The V and J ends lost 4 bases and 8 bases respectively, with 15 bases between them. The CDR3 covers 15 residues. Germline assignment: CDR1 LGHDT and CDR2 YNNKEL (reference sequence).

A few counts support this clonotype. The V and J genes are TRBV11-2 and TRBJ1-5; D is perhaps TRBD1 (6 bases). Germline values: CDR1 SGHAT, CDR2 FQNNGV. The length of the CDR3 is 15 residues. V lost 0 bases and J lost 5, with 11 bases in between. CDR3 in DNA: TGTGCCAGCAGCTTAGAAGGGGGGCCGGATCAGCCCCAGCATTTT. Its protein is CASSLEGGPDQPQHF.

The chain combines TRBV3-1 with TRBJ2-5, with a weak D call TRBD1 (6 bases). Germline V CDR1 and CDR2: LGHDT, YNNKEL (reference sequence). V lost 3 bases and J lost 6, with 8 bases in between. The CDR3 consists of 12 residues. CDR3 in DNA: TGTGCCAGCAGCCACAGGGGAAAGACCCAGTACTTC. As protein: CASSHRGKTQYF.

This clonotype was found many times. The rearrangement links TRBV13 to TRBJ2-5; TRBD1 matches 8 bases. The CDR3 is 13 residues long. CDR1 is PRHDT and CDR2 is FYEKMQ in the germline V gene (reference sequence). J lost 5 bases, V lost 4 bases, and 3 bases had no gene match. CDR3 bases: TGTGCCAGCAGCTCGACAGGGGAGGAGACCCAGTACTTC. It codes for CASSSTGEETQYF.

J is TRBJ1-2 and V is TRBV7-9, with D unclear. Germline lookup yields CDR1 SEHNR and CDR2 FQNEAQ (reference sequence). The CDR3 runs 14 residues. With 6 bases removed from V and 6 bases from J, the gap between germline ends came to 17 bases. CDR3 nucleotide sequence: TGTGCCAGCAGTTCAGGATGGAGTTCGGATGGCTACACCTTC. It translates to CASSSGWSSDGYTF.

This chain uses TRBV28 with TRBJ2-2; D not resolved. The CDR3 spans 15 residues. Per the germline V gene, CDR1 is MDHEN and CDR2 is SYDVKM. Deletions cut 1 base from V and 5 bases from J, with 11 bases between. The CDR3 DNA sequence: TGTGCCAGCAGTTTATCCAAGGCCGGGACCGGGGAGCTGTTTTTT. It yields the protein CASSLSKAGTGELFF.

The chain uses TRBV13 and TRBJ2-7; either TRBD1 or TRBD2 may fit D (5 bases each). The CDR3 totals 15 residues. CDR1 is PRHDT, CDR2 FYEKMQ, per germline (reference sequence). Trimming left V 4 bases short and J 2 bases short, with 15 bases between. The CDR3 is CASSSGALGTYEQYF. The DNA for the CDR3 is TGTGCCAGCAGCTCCGGGGCCCTAGGGACCTACGAGCAGTACTTC.

This clonotype was detected many times. One junction end does not reproduce the germline sequence, and a read error may be involved. The chain combines TRBV28 with TRBJ1-1, with 9 bases lining up with TRBD1. From germline, CDR1 is MDHEN and CDR2 SYDVKM. This CDR3 has 14 amino acids. The CDR3 sequence: CASSLFRDRVEAFF. The CDR3 DNA reads as TGTGCCAGCAGTTTATTCCGGGACAGGGTTGAAGCTTTTTTT.

The CDR3 sequence: CASSGLGISTDTQYF. Here the CDR3 DNA reads TGTGCCAGCAGTGGATTGGGGATCAGCACAGATACGCAGTATTTT. The rearrangement links TRBV27 to TRBJ2-3; D not resolved. The CDR3 covers 15 residues. V gave up 5 bases and J gave up 0 bases, with 12 bases separating them. Germline V gene data show CDR1 as MNHEY and CDR2 as SMNVEV (reference sequence).

In its sample, this clonotype was seen a few times. V and J are TRBV28 and TRBJ1-2; 9 nucleotides match TRBD1. The CDR3 is made up of 15 amino acids. CDR1 is MDHEN and CDR2 is SYDVKM in the germline V gene. After removal of 1 base from V and 7 bases from J, the junction contained 7 bases not matched to a gene. DNA for the CDR3: TGTGCCAGCAGTTTATACTCAACGGGACAGGGTGGCTACACCTTC. Amino acid sequence: CASSLYSTGQGGYTF.